This TCR beta chain was documented in a study of blood T cell repertoires in COVID-19. TCRdb's table, derived via immunoSEQ multiplex PCR, lists solely in-frame clones and lacks some. There are 210,000 or so clones in the sample; about 85% occur only once, and 15% to 20% lies in the top ten. The CDR3 consists of 17 residues. V dropped 1 base and J dropped 5 bases, with 20 bases sitting between them. Germline CDR1 SGHVS, CDR2 FQNEAQ. The gene calls are TRBV7-8 and TRBJ1-1; D not resolved. The receptor comes from a woman of 80 years or more with active or convalescent COVID-19. The sample comprised peripheral blood. The CDR3 here is CASSLETRYFSGTEAFF. CDR3 in DNA: TGTGCCAGCAGCTTAGAGACCCGTTACTTTTCGGGAACTGAAGCTTTCTTT.